This T cell receptor beta chain is drawn from a study of CD8 T cells in ankylosing spondylitis. For this clonotype: Its antigen is not identified.

TCRdb re-called the 5' RACE reads with MiXCR, one entry per CDR3 protein. The sample has about 150,000 distinct CDR3 sequences, roughly 44% seen once; the top ten hold about 15%. Study-level findings and limits: Disease-linked clones reportedly showed significant enrichment in matched ankylosing spondylitis synovial fluid. Ankylosing spondylitis blood seemed to carry a telltale TCR beta motif made of seven or eight highly homologous variants. Prior literature has documented some motif variants in synovial fluid and blood from reactive arthritis.

J was trimmed by 0 bases and V by 6 bases; bases with no gene match: 3. CDR3 length equals 14 residues. The germline gives CDR1 SNHLY, CDR2 FYNNEI. The sample taken for sequencing was synovial fluid, either unsorted or a sorted T cell fraction (not recorded which). The TCR sequence derives from a male donor with ankylosing spondylitis. The gene calls are TRBV2 and TRBJ1-1; TRBD1 aligns across 8 bases. The CDR3 reads CASSGTGMNTEAFF. The CDR3 DNA follows: TGTGCCAGCAGCGGGACAGGAATGAACACTGAAGCTTTCTTT.